This TCR beta chain emerged from a study of early T cells in non-severe SARS-CoV-2 infection. The CDR3 is 16 amino acids. V was pared by 4 bases and J by 3 bases, with 4 bases of the junction left unmatched. In germline, CDR1 is SGHNT, CDR2 YENEEA. TCRdb re-called the 5' RACE reads with MiXCR, one entry per CDR3 protein. The sample shows approximately 97,000 distinct CDR3 sequences, around 10% of them seen only once. This rearrangement joins TRBV11-3 to TRBJ2-1; 12 bases fit TRBD2. The sample was whole blood, taken at baseline. The clonotype was recovered from an adult who was a healthcare worker with PCR-confirmed SARS-CoV-2 infection or an uninfected control (not recorded which). Here the CDR3 DNA reads TGTGCCAGCAGCTCCAGGACTAGCGGGGACTACAATGAGCAGTTCTTC. As protein: CASSSRTSGDYNEQFF.